This paragraph reports one T cell receptor beta chain. This entry belongs to a study of blood T cell repertoires in COVID-19. Background on the study: Collection of acute and convalescent COVID-19 samples took place in the United States, Italy and Spain. PBMCs, B-cell-depleted T cells, or T cells were the source of the cDNA or gDNA that made up the material.

Original handling: Amplifying reference gene primers gave estimates of nucleated cell counts. TCRdb's table, derived via immunoSEQ multiplex PCR, lists solely in-frame clones and lacks some. The V and J calls and clone size are taken from that table; D and trimming were inferred from the DNA. The sample yields around 280,000 clones, about nine tenths seen once. Trimming removed 11 bases from V and 5 bases from J, with 12 bases in between. The CDR3 runs 12 residues. The receptor comes from a woman aged 30 to 39 with COVID-19, enrolled during active disease. The sequencing sample was made of peripheral blood. The chain is built from TRBV12-3 or TRBV12-4 and TRBJ2-2, with a weak D call TRBD2 (5 bases). CDR3 loop: CAVRDETGELFF. Here the CDR3 DNA reads TGTGCCGTCCGGGATGAAACCGGGGAGCTGTTTTTT.